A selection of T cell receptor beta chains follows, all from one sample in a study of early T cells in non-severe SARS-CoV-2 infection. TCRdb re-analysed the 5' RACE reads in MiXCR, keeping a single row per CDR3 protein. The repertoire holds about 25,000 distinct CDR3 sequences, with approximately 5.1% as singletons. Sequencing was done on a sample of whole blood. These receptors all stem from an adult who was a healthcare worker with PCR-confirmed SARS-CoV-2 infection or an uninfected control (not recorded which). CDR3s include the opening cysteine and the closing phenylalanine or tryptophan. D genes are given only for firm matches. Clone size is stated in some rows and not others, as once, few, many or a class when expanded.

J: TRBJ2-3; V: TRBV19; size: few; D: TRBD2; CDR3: CASSTPTSGGARDTQYF; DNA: TGTGCCAGTAGTACTCCGACTAGCGGGGGGGCCAGGGATACGCAGTATTTT
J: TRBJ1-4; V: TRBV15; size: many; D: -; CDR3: CATSRRPSGREKLFF; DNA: TGTGCCACCAGCCGTCGCCCCTCCGGGCGGGAAAAACTGTTTTTT
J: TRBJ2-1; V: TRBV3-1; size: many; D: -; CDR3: CASSQDWALGSYEQFF; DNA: TGTGCCAGCAGCCAAGATTGGGCCCTCGGGAGCTATGAGCAGTTCTTC
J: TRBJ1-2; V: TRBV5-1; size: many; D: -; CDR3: CASSLDSVGGYTF; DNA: TGCGCCAGCAGCCTTGACAGTGTGGGTGGCTACACCTTC
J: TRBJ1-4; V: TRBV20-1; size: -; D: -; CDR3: CSARFGATNEKLFF; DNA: TGCAGTGCTAGATTTGGGGCAACTAATGAAAAACTGTTTTTT
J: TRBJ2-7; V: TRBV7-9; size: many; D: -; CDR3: CASRSDGSYEQYF; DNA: TGTGCCAGCAGATCGGACGGATCCTACGAGCAGTACTTC
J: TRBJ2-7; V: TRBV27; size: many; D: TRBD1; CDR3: CASRTTGHTYEQYF; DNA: TGTGCCAGCAGGACGACAGGGCATACCTACGAGCAGTACTTC
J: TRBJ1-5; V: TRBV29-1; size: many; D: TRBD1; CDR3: CSAVDRANQPQHF; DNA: TGCAGCGCCGTCGACAGGGCCAATCAGCCCCAGCATTTT
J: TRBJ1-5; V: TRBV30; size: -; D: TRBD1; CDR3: CAWGQGAGQPQHF; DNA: TGTGCCTGGGGACAGGGGGCAGGTCAGCCCCAGCATTTT
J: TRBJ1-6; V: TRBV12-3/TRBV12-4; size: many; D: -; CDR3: CASSFTALRGSVHF; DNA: TGTGCCAGCAGTTTCACAGCGCTACGGGGAAGCGTCCACTTT
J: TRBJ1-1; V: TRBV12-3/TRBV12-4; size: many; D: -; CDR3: CASSLQGLNTEAFF; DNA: TGTGCCAGCAGTTTACAGGGATTGAACACTGAAGCTTTCTTT
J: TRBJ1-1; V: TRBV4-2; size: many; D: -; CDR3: CASSRTENTEAFF; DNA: TGTGCCAGCAGCCGGACCGAGAACACTGAAGCTTTCTTT
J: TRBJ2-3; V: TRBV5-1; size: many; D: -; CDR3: CASAHPPGRRPDTQYF; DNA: TGCGCCAGCGCCCATCCTCCGGGACGGCGTCCAGATACGCAGTATTTT
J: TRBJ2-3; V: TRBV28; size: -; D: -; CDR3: CASSFPPRTDTQYF; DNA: TGTGCCAGCAGTTTCCCCCCGCGCACAGATACGCAGTATTTT
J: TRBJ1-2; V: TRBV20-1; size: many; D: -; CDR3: CSAEFRAPEDYGYTF; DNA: TGCAGTGCTGAATTCCGGGCCCCGGAGGACTATGGCTACACCTTC
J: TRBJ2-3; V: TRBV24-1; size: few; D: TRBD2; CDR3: CATSGGLADFRTDTQYF; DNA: TGTGCCACCAGTGGGGGACTAGCGGATTTTAGGACAGATACGCAGTATTTT
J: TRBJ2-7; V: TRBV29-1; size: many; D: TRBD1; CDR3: CSVATGQPYEQYF; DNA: TGCAGCGTTGCCACGGGACAGCCCTACGAGCAGTACTTC
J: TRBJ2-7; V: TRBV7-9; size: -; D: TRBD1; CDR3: CASSLRQGSSYEQYF; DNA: TGTGCCAGCAGCTTGAGACAGGGCAGCTCCTACGAGCAGTACTTC
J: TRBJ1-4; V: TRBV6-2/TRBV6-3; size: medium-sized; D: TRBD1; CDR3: CASSYRSGTGDEKLFF; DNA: TGTGCCAGCAGTTATCGATCCGGGACAGGGGATGAAAAACTGTTTTTT
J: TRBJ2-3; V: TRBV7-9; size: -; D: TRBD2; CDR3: CASSWRTSGRRSTDTQYF; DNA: TGTGCCAGCAGCTGGAGGACTAGCGGGAGAAGAAGCACAGATACGCAGTATTTT
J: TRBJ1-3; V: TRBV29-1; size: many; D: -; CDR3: CSGTGHNGNTIYF; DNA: TGCAGCGGCACAGGGCATAATGGAAACACCATATATTTT
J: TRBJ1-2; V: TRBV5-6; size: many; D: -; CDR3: CASTFSGPYGYTF; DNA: TGTGCCAGCACTTTCTCCGGACCCTATGGCTACACCTTC
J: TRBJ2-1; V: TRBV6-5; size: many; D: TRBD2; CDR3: CASSNRRGAGRHEQFF; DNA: TGTGCCAGCAGCAACCGGCGGGGGGCGGGACGGCATGAGCAGTTCTTC
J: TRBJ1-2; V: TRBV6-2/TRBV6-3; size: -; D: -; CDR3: CASSEGYLDLSYGYTF; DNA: TGTGCCAGCAGTGAAGGCTATTTGGACCTTTCCTATGGCTACACCTTC
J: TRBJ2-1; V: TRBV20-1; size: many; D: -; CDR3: CSVSGRGANEQFF; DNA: TGCAGTGTCTCGGGGCGGGGCGCCAATGAGCAGTTCTTC
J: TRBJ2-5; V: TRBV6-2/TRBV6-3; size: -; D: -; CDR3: CASSRRWAETQYF; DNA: TGTGCCAGCAGCCGCCGGTGGGCGGAGACCCAGTACTTC
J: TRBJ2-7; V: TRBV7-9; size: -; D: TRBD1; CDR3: CASRWDSSYEQYF; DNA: TGTGCCAGCAGGTGGGACAGCTCCTACGAGCAGTACTTC
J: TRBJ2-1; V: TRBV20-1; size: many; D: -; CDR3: CSARDSGGGGHNEQFF; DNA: TGCAGTGCTAGAGATTCAGGAGGGGGGGGACACAATGAGCAGTTCTTC
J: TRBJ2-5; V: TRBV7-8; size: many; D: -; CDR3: CASRSGGHETQYF; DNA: TGTGCCAGCAGATCTGGGGGCCACGAGACCCAGTACTTC
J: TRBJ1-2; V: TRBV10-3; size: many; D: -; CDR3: CAIQIGGGVNYGYTF; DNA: TGTGCCATCCAGATCGGCGGAGGGGTAAACTATGGCTACACCTTC
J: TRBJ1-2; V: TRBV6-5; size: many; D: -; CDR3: CASSYGAGQNYGYTF; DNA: TGTGCCAGCAGTTACGGGGCAGGGCAGAACTATGGCTACACCTTC
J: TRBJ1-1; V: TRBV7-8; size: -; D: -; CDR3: CASSLGGGSTEAFF; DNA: TGTGCCAGCAGCTTAGGGGGGGGAAGCACTGAAGCTTTCTTT
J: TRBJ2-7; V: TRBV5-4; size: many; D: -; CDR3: CASSSYTYEQYF; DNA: TGTGCCAGCAGCTCCTACACCTACGAGCAGTACTTC
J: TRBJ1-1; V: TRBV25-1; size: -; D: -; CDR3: CASSDGPGQETEAFF; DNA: TGTGCCAGCAGTGATGGTCCAGGGCAAGAAACTGAAGCTTTCTTT
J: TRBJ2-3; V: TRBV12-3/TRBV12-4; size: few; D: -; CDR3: CASSSRESSTDTQYF; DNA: TGTGCCAGCAGTTCGCGGGAATCTAGCACAGATACGCAGTATTTT
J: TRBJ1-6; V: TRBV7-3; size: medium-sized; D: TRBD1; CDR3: CASSLRDRGRNSPLHF; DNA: TGTGCCAGCAGCTTAAGGGACAGGGGCCGGAATTCACCCCTCCACTTT
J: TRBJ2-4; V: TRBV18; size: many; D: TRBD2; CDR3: CASSPQTSGSVNIQYF; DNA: TGTGCCAGCTCACCCCAGACTAGCGGGAGTGTCAACATTCAGTACTTC
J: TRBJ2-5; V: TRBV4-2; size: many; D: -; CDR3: CASSLTEWETQYF; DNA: TGTGCCAGCAGCCTCACGGAGTGGGAGACCCAGTACTTC
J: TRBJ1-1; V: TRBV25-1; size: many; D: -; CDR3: CASSTIQGKAFF; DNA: TGTGCCAGCAGTACGATACAGGGAAAGGCTTTCTTT